This T cell receptor (beta chain) was retrieved from a study of PD-1 blockade in classical Hodgkin lymphoma. Sequencing used immunoSEQ multiplex PCR; TCRdb keeps in-frame clones, though not all of them. Of some 13,000 clones listed, about four fifths are singletons. Germline CDR1 reads MNHEY; CDR2 reads SVGAGI. There are 13 residues in the CDR3. Trimming shortened V by 0 bases and J by 3 bases, and 6 bases separated the two germline ends. Points from the study as a whole: Diversity in CD4+ TCRs, unlike that measured in CD8+ TCRs, had risen significantly by C4D1. Possible causes of repertoire differences, disease activity or prior therapy, remain undefined.

Every patient was affected by relapse after autologous stem cell transplantation, while exposure to brentuximab vedotin was not uniform. A note on this clone: Its antigen remains unknown.

The sequencing used peripheral blood mononuclear cells (PBMCs), collected at baseline. The sequence was collected from a human donor with classical Hodgkin lymphoma. The chain carries TRBV6-5 and TRBJ2-7; D gene ambiguous. The CDR3: CASSYSFNYEQYF. CDR3 in DNA: TGTGCCAGCAGTTACTCTTTCAACTACGAGCAGTACTTC.